Listed below are T cell receptor beta chains from one sample, sequenced in a study of breast tumors, draining lymph nodes, adjacent tissues. Using its own MiXCR run on the multiplex PCR reads, TCRdb lists one record per CDR3 protein. The sample lists over 250,000 distinct CDR3 sequences; 30% were seen once. Source material: axillary lymph node tissue. The receptors were sampled from a female donor with breast cancer. Some clones in this sample may be carry-over from other donors' samples. Each CDR3 is given with its conserved first and last residue. The D gene is left open where the match is weak. Clone size appears in some rows only: once, few, many, or a class for an expanded clone.

V	length	size	D	J	CDR3	DNA
TRBV7-2	14	.	TRBD2	TRBJ2-5	CASSLGLAGATQYF	TGTGCCAGCAGCTTGGGACTAGCGGGAGCGACCCAGTACTTC
TRBV7-8	17	.	TRBD2	TRBJ2-3	CASSILGTSGRRGEQYF	TGTGCCAGCAGCATCCTCGGGACTAGCGGGAGGAGAGGTGAGCAGTATTTT
TRBV4-2	16	many	.	TRBJ2-6	CASSHTQVSGANVLTF	TGTGCCAGCAGCCATACACAGGTCTCTGGGGCCAACGTCCTGACTTTC
TRBV3-1	13	few	.	TRBJ2-3	CASSQPGGEPQYF	TGTGCCAGCAGCCAACCCGGGGGAGAGCCCCAGTATTTT
TRBV15	17	.	.	TRBJ1-1	CATSRDLGGSRGTEAFF	TGTGCCACCAGCAGAGATCTTGGGGGTTCGAGGGGCACTGAAGCTTTCTTT
TRBV7-2	14	.	.	TRBJ1-1	CASSSSNTAGEAFF	TGTGCCAGCAGCTCCTCTAATACAGCTGGAGAAGCTTTCTTT
TRBV6-1	14	many	.	TRBJ2-3	CASIQTVRGDTQYF	TGTGCCAGCATCCAGACAGTTCGTGGGGATACGCAGTATTTT
TRBV19	15	many	.	TRBJ1-2	CASSIKTGTSYGYTF	TGTGCCAGTAGTATAAAAACCGGGACAAGTTATGGCTACACCTTC
TRBV20-1	15	.	.	TRBJ1-6	CSARNLGTSYSPLHF	TGCAGTGCCAGAAATCTCGGGACATCCTATTCACCCCTCCACTTT
TRBV5-1	16	many	TRBD2	TRBJ2-1	CASSAVGGSSMGEQFF	TGCGCCAGCAGCGCCGTCGGGGGGTCAAGCATGGGTGAGCAGTTCTTC
TRBV6-6	15	many	.	TRBJ1-5	CASSGSDFSNQPQHF	TGTGCCAGCAGTGGATCCGACTTTAGCAATCAGCCCCAGCATTTT
TRBV7-3	15	.	TRBD2	TRBJ2-1	CASSPTTSGEYEQFF	TGTGCCAGCAGCCCTACTACTAGCGGGGAATATGAGCAGTTCTTC
TRBV30	14	few	TRBD2	TRBJ2-5	CAWSSSGIQETQYF	TGTGCCTGGAGTAGTAGCGGGATCCAAGAGACCCAGTACTTC
TRBV24-1	15	.	TRBD1	TRBJ2-3	CATSNPGQSTDTQYF	TGTGCCACCAGCAACCCGGGACAGAGCACAGATACGCAGTATTTT
TRBV7-6	12	.	.	TRBJ2-1	CASSRNRDEQFF	TGTGCCAGCAGCCGAAACAGGGATGAGCAGTTCTTC
TRBV9	14	many	.	TRBJ2-3	CASSASRSTDTQYF	TGTGCCAGCAGCGCCTCCCGTAGCACAGATACGCAGTATTTT
TRBV24-1	13	.	.	TRBJ2-3	CATSDYPGDTQYF	TGTGCCACCAGTGACTACCCTGGCGATACGCAGTATTTT
TRBV7-2	17	.	.	TRBJ2-3	CASSQLLGTPNTDTQYF	TGTGCCAGCTCGCAACTATTAGGTACTCCCAACACAGATACGCAGTATTTT
TRBV19	14	.	.	TRBJ1-1	CASSIRGLDTEAFF	TGTGCCAGTAGTATTAGGGGCTTAGACACTGAAGCTTTCTTT
TRBV6-6	15	few	TRBD1	TRBJ2-7	CASKPGQNRPYEQYF	TGTGCCAGCAAACCGGGACAGAATCGCCCCTACGAGCAGTACTTC
TRBV9	14	many	.	TRBJ1-5	CASSGGEMGWPQHF	TGTGCCAGCAGCGGAGGGGAAATGGGATGGCCCCAGCATTTT
TRBV7-3	14	.	TRBD2	TRBJ2-3	CASSGREGRDTQYF	TGTGCCAGCAGCGGGCGGGAGGGCAGAGATACGCAGTATTTT
TRBV20-1	14	many	TRBD2	TRBJ2-5	CSARRAGGLETQYF	TGCAGTGCTAGACGGGCGGGAGGGCTGGAGACCCAGTACTTC
TRBV10-3	14	many	.	TRBJ2-3	CAISTGMEADTQYF	TGTGCCATCAGCACGGGTATGGAGGCCGATACGCAGTATTTT
TRBV29-1	12	many	TRBD1	TRBJ1-2	CSVRQGDYGYTF	TGCAGCGTAAGACAGGGGGACTATGGCTACACCTTC
TRBV7-6	16	many	.	TRBJ1-3	CASSLDRQSSGNTIYF	TGTGCCAGCAGCTTAGATCGGCAAAGCTCTGGAAACACCATATATTTT
TRBV20-1	14	many	.	TRBJ2-7	CSARDFDRSYEQYF	TGCAGTGCTAGAGATTTTGACAGGTCCTACGAGCAGTACTTC
TRBV10-2	13	.	.	TRBJ1-4	CASSDQGTVGLFF	TGCGCCAGCAGTGACCAGGGGACTGTTGGACTGTTTTTT
TRBV24-1	13	.	.	TRBJ1-2	CATSDRTGRGYTF	TGTGCCACCAGTGATCGGACGGGCCGTGGCTACACCTTC
TRBV7-6	14	many	.	TRBJ2-3	CASSLASHPDTQYF	TGTGCCAGCAGCTTAGCGAGTCACCCAGATACGCAGTATTTT
TRBV4-1	13	many	.	TRBJ2-1	CASSQDDYNEQFF	TGCGCCAGCAGCCAAGATGACTACAATGAGCAGTTCTTC
TRBV5-6	14	many	TRBD1	TRBJ1-2	CASSPGQGVLGYTF	TGTGCCAGCAGCCCGGGACAGGGGGTTCTTGGCTACACCTTC